This T cell receptor beta chain was recovered during a study of blood T cell repertoires in COVID-19. Study overall: The United States, Italy and Spain supplied acute and convalescent COVID-19 samples. Sources were T cells, B-cell-depleted T cells, or PBMCs; the material itself was cDNA or gDNA.

In the authors' methods: Reference gene primer amplification yielded estimated nucleated cell counts. Data came from immunoSEQ multiplex PCR; TCRdb stores just in-frame clones and leaves some out. That table gives V, J and clone size, and the DNA gave D and trimming. The sample lists some 140,000 clones, 78% occurring once. Sequencing used peripheral blood. The sequence was obtained from a man in his fifties or sixties who had recovered from COVID-19.

CDR3 coding DNA: TGCGCCAGCAGCCCAGAACCGGGGGGACAGGGCGCCTACGAGCAGTACTTC. It codes for CASSPEPGGQGAYEQYF. The chain recombines TRBV5-1 with TRBJ2-7; TRBD1 aligns across 9 bases. Unmatched junction bases numbered 13, after V lost 4 bases and J lost 2 bases. CDR1 SGHRS and CDR2 YFSETQ come from the germline V gene. The CDR3 covers 17 residues.